Listed below are T cell receptor beta chains from one sample, sequenced in a study of regulatory T cells in long-lasting Graves disease. From the multiplex PCR reads, TCRdb called clonotypes with MiXCR, one entry per CDR3 protein. The repertoire holds 400,000 to 450,000 distinct CDR3 sequences, with 20% to 30% as singletons. Sequencing was performed on peripheral blood mononuclear cells (PBMCs), taken when the disease was refractory, from a patient treated with antithyroid drugs. Source of these receptors: a female donor with Graves disease. CDR3s include the opening cysteine and the closing phenylalanine or tryptophan. The order of the fields is CDR3 protein, CDR3 DNA, clone size, V gene, J gene, D gene. The D gene is left open where the match is weak. Clone size, where shown, is once, few, many, or a class for clones that have expanded.

CASRPRGAGSYNEQFF	TGTGCCAGCAGACCCCGGGGGGCGGGATCCTACAATGAGCAGTTCTTC	-	TRBV7-2	TRBJ2-1	-
CASSSGTRRYYEQYF	TGTGCCAGCAGCTCCGGGACTAGGCGGTACTACGAGCAGTACTTC	few	TRBV7-2	TRBJ2-7	TRBD2
CASSQGQLATGELFF	TGCGCCAGCAGCCAAGGACAGCTAGCGACCGGGGAGCTGTTTTTT	few	TRBV5-1	TRBJ2-2	-
CAISADRGTTEAFF	TGTGCCATCAGTGCAGACAGGGGAACGACTGAAGCTTTCTTT	many	TRBV10-3	TRBJ1-1	TRBD1
CASSSGQVGGYTF	TGTGCCAGCAGTTCGGGACAGGTGGGGGGCTACACCTTC	many	TRBV28	TRBJ1-2	TRBD1
CSVEGRMNTEAFF	TGCAGCGTTGAAGGCAGAATGAACACTGAAGCTTTCTTT	many	TRBV29-1	TRBJ1-1	-
CASSSRVGTEAFF	TGCGCCAGCAGCTCTCGGGTGGGGACTGAAGCTTTCTTT	few	TRBV5-1	TRBJ1-1	-
CSARGITNSPLHF	TGCAGTGCTAGAGGAATAACTAATTCACCCCTCCACTTT	-	TRBV20-1	TRBJ1-6	-
CSAARRSGLASTGELFF	TGCAGTGCCGCCCGAAGGAGTGGACTAGCCAGCACCGGGGAGCTGTTTTTT	-	TRBV20-1	TRBJ2-2	TRBD2
CAISSTNEAFF	TGTGCCATCTCTTCCACAAATGAAGCTTTCTTT	few	TRBV10-3	TRBJ1-1	-
CASSLGQGGLGGYGYTF	TGTGCCAGCAGTTTGGGACAGGGGGGATTGGGCGGCTATGGCTACACCTTC	-	TRBV28	TRBJ1-2	TRBD1
CASHFGTVNTGELFF	TGTGCCAGCCATTTCGGGACGGTCAACACCGGGGAGCTGTTTTTT	-	TRBV6-1	TRBJ2-2	-
CAWSLDGTNQPQHF	TGTGCCTGGAGTCTTGACGGTACTAATCAGCCCCAGCATTTT	many	TRBV30	TRBJ1-5	-
CASSARLNLRLNEKLFF	TGTGCCAGCAGTGCGAGATTAAACCTCCGCTTAAATGAAAAACTGTTTTTT	many	TRBV2	TRBJ1-4	-
CATSDLEGSFMNTEAFF	TGTGCCACCAGTGATTTGGAAGGCAGCTTCATGAACACTGAAGCTTTCTTT	-	TRBV24-1	TRBJ1-1	-
CASSLLGRDTQYF	TGTGCCAGCAGTTTGCTAGGCAGGGATACGCAGTATTTT	-	TRBV6-5	TRBJ2-3	-
CASSVAGGGYEQYF	TGTGCCAGCAGCGTAGCTGGGGGGGGCTACGAGCAGTACTTC	-	TRBV9	TRBJ2-7	TRBD2
CASSLKLAAFQETQYF	TGTGCCAGCAGCTTAAAACTAGCGGCTTTCCAAGAGACCCAGTACTTC	many	TRBV7-2	TRBJ2-5	TRBD2
CASSKQEFSGNTIYF	TGTGCCAGTAGTAAACAGGAGTTCTCTGGAAACACCATATATTTT	-	TRBV19	TRBJ1-3	-
CSAASPSGTPAGEQYF	TGCAGTGCCGCGTCGCCAAGCGGGACTCCGGCGGGGGAGCAGTACTTC	few	TRBV20-1	TRBJ2-7	TRBD2
CASSLEQEGTDTQYF	TGTGCCAGCAGTTTAGAGCAGGAGGGCACAGATACGCAGTATTTT	-	TRBV28	TRBJ2-3	-
CAIGGEYGGRGDTQYF	TGTGCCATCGGGGGAGAGTATGGCGGGAGGGGCGATACGCAGTATTTT	once	TRBV10-3	TRBJ2-3	TRBD2
CASSMGPAGTYEQYF	TGTGCCAGTAGTATGGGACCAGCGGGAACCTACGAGCAGTACTTC	-	TRBV19	TRBJ2-7	TRBD2
CASSLTGGREKLFF	TGTGCCAGCAGTCTGACAGGGGGCCGGGAAAAACTGTTTTTT	many	TRBV12-3/TRBV12-4	TRBJ1-4	TRBD1
CASSQVGEGLFYEQYF	TGTGCCAGCAGCCAAGTCGGAGAGGGGCTCTTCTACGAGCAGTACTTC	-	TRBV14	TRBJ2-7	-
CAWRETGPYSNQPQHF	TGTGCCTGGAGGGAAACAGGGCCTTATAGCAATCAGCCCCAGCATTTT	-	TRBV30	TRBJ1-5	-
CASTTFRTGGAETQYF	TGTGCCAGCACCACATTTAGGACAGGGGGTGCAGAGACCCAGTACTTC	many	TRBV7-2	TRBJ2-5	TRBD1
CASSPGLQEGYTF	TGTGCCAGCAGTCCTGGGCTTCAAGAGGGCTACACCTTC	many	TRBV28	TRBJ1-2	-
CASSPDLFTGELFF	TGTGCCAGCTCACCTGACCTGTTCACCGGGGAGCTGTTTTTT	few	TRBV18	TRBJ2-2	-
CASARDRGFYEQYF	TGCGCCAGCGCCAGGGACAGGGGTTTCTACGAGCAGTACTTC	many	TRBV5-1	TRBJ2-7	TRBD1
CASSPDSYYEQYF	TGTGCCAGCTCACCGGACAGCTACTACGAGCAGTACTTC	many	TRBV18	TRBJ2-7	-
CASSQVTSGSGEQYF	TGTGCCAGCAGCCAAGTGACTAGCGGGAGCGGCGAGCAGTACTTC	-	TRBV4-2	TRBJ2-7	TRBD2
CASSELAGSADTQYF	TGTGCCAGCAGTGAACTGGCAGGAAGTGCTGATACGCAGTATTTT	-	TRBV2	TRBJ2-3	-
CASRIGQKNTEAFF	TGCGCCAGCAGGATTGGACAGAAGAACACTGAAGCTTTCTTT	-	TRBV5-1	TRBJ1-1	-
CASSPNKLFYTF	TGTGCCAGCAGCCCCAACAAGCTTTTCTACACCTTC	many	TRBV7-2	TRBJ1-2	-
CASSMARGGNQPQHF	TGTGCCAGTAGTATGGCGAGGGGAGGCAATCAGCCCCAGCATTTT	-	TRBV19	TRBJ1-5	-
CASSLQRGDSISPLHF	TGTGCCAGCAGCCTTCAACGGGGGGACAGTATTTCACCCCTCCACTTT	few	TRBV7-2	TRBJ1-6	TRBD1
CASKGQPNTGELFF	TGTGCCAGCAAGGGACAGCCGAACACCGGGGAGCTGTTTTTT	many	TRBV2	TRBJ2-2	TRBD1
CASSRTSGRAYEQYF	TGTGCCAGCAGCCGCACTAGCGGGAGGGCCTACGAGCAGTACTTC	few	TRBV16	TRBJ2-7	TRBD2
CASSRVGEQFF	TGTGCCAGCAGCCGAGTGGGTGAGCAGTTCTTC	few	TRBV12-3/TRBV12-4	TRBJ2-1	-
CASSLDSRRAQPQHF	TGTGCCAGCAGCTTGGATTCACGGCGTGCTCAGCCCCAGCATTTT	-	TRBV7-2	TRBJ1-5	-
CASSEFTGGAEYGYTF	TGTGCCAGCAGTGAATTTACAGGGGGCGCCGAGTATGGCTACACCTTC	-	TRBV25-1	TRBJ1-2	TRBD1
CASSQVWGRQGDYGYTF	TGCGCCAGCAGCCAAGTCTGGGGGAGACAGGGTGACTATGGCTACACCTTC	-	TRBV4-1	TRBJ1-2	TRBD1
CASSPVGGYF	TGTGCCAGCAGCCCTGTCGGCGGTTACTTC	many	TRBV11-2	TRBJ2-7	-
CSASPMNTEAFF	TGCAGTGCTAGCCCGATGAACACTGAAGCTTTCTTT	-	TRBV20-1	TRBJ1-1	-
CSARAGQHQPQHF	TGCAGTGCTAGGGCGGGACAGCATCAGCCCCAGCATTTT	-	TRBV20-1	TRBJ1-5	TRBD1
CSVGSRGNTEAFF	TGCAGCGTGGGGTCTCGGGGGAACACTGAAGCTTTCTTT	-	TRBV29-1	TRBJ1-1	-
CAISEGTEAQYF	TGTGCCATCAGTGAAGGGACGGAGGCGCAGTATTTT	once	TRBV10-3	TRBJ2-3	-
CSVEGRIGAVNTEAFF	TGCAGCGTTGAAGGGCGCATCGGAGCAGTGAACACTGAAGCTTTCTTT	few	TRBV29-1	TRBJ1-1	-